These T cell receptor beta chains were read from a single sample in a study of blood T cell repertoires in COVID-19. Generated by immunoSEQ multiplex PCR, the TCRdb table keeps only in-frame clones and is missing some. The sample has about 290,000 clones; 75% to 90% are singletons. The specimen sequenced was peripheral blood. These receptors all stem from a man aged 40-49 years with acute or convalescent COVID-19. Both conserved end residues are part of each CDR3. D genes are given only for firm matches.

CDR3aa,d_gene,j_gene,v_gene
CASSLGNAITSLHF,.,TRBJ1-6,TRBV7-9
CASSLVISGELFF,.,TRBJ2-2,TRBV11-2
CASSFGWDRVEQYF,TRBD1,TRBJ2-7,TRBV7-9
CASSFGLNTEAFF,.,TRBJ1-1,TRBV11-2
CASNSGDRGRAFF,TRBD1,TRBJ1-1,TRBV5-5
CASTTDIGATNYGYTF,.,TRBJ1-2,TRBV28
CASRLAGSNTGELFF,TRBD2,TRBJ2-2,TRBV2
CASSVGRGSQETQYF,.,TRBJ2-5,TRBV9
CASSSRSTNRDKTEAFF,.,TRBJ1-1,TRBV21-1
CASSLEGFDQPQHF,.,TRBJ1-5,TRBV5-1
CASSLVAGTDTQYF,.,TRBJ2-3,TRBV5-5
CASSPDGPYEQYF,.,TRBJ2-7,TRBV5-1
CASRGGKKTGELFF,.,TRBJ2-2,TRBV27
CASSSSSYEQYF,.,TRBJ2-7,TRBV28
CASSLERGPWGDTQYF,.,TRBJ2-3,TRBV5-1
CASSPKGQMNTEAFF,TRBD1,TRBJ1-1,TRBV5-4
CASSLDRGSYNEQFF,TRBD1,TRBJ2-1,TRBV7-2
CASSSGGGGYPGEQFF,.,TRBJ2-1,TRBV2
CASSARDTSLSTDTQYF,.,TRBJ2-3,TRBV5-1
CASSLGGGAGETQYF,.,TRBJ2-5,TRBV5-8
CASSYQVNQPQHF,.,TRBJ1-5,TRBV6-5
CASSRDTYNSPLHF,.,TRBJ1-6,TRBV6-5
CASSLVGLAQDTQYF,.,TRBJ2-3,TRBV5-1
CASSLEYSGIYEQYF,TRBD2,TRBJ2-7,TRBV11-2
CASSLAGAGPGELFF,TRBD2,TRBJ2-2,TRBV3-1/TRBV3-2
CASSISSGLGGNEQFF,TRBD2,TRBJ2-1,TRBV19
CAISGTSQRTDTQYF,TRBD2,TRBJ2-3,TRBV10-3
CASSLYGISYNEQFF,.,TRBJ2-1,TRBV5-8
CASSERTGYGYTF,TRBD1,TRBJ1-2,TRBV19
CASSFYPGYTEAFF,.,TRBJ1-1,TRBV7-3
CSVEDGTRYGYTF,.,TRBJ1-2,TRBV29-1
CRTGPQGADTQYF,TRBD1,TRBJ2-3,TRBV29-1
CASNPGQGFYGYTF,TRBD1,TRBJ1-2,TRBV28
CASRQGAHFGNYGYTF,TRBD1,TRBJ1-2,TRBV5-8
CASSPAGTMKETQYF,TRBD2,TRBJ2-5,TRBV18
CASSLPLRENYGYTF,.,TRBJ1-2,TRBV2
CACTKPGQWYEQYF,TRBD1,TRBJ2-7,TRBV30
CASSLQGTGQPQHF,TRBD1,TRBJ1-5,TRBV5-1
CASSPIRVAGHYEQYF,TRBD2,TRBJ2-7,TRBV19
CASSLVGSGGYTF,.,TRBJ1-2,TRBV7-9
CASSQDVGTGGLYNEQFF,TRBD1,TRBJ2-1,TRBV14
CASRRTGENIQYF,TRBD1,TRBJ2-4,TRBV6-5
CSVGQGPNQPQHF,.,TRBJ1-5,TRBV29-1
CASSGIANTGELFF,.,TRBJ2-2,TRBV2
CASSYSRQLGGYTF,.,TRBJ1-2,TRBV6-5
CASSGQRGGQSKNIQYF,TRBD2,TRBJ2-4,TRBV6-1
CASSPPSYEQYF,.,TRBJ2-7,TRBV5-1
CAAGELGVITEAFF,.,TRBJ1-1,TRBV30
CASSLGLGVGYTF,.,TRBJ1-2,TRBV7-2
CASSSQGANTQYF,TRBD1,TRBJ2-3,TRBV13
CASSPLGGADTQYF,.,TRBJ2-3,TRBV19
CASSLGGARDEQYF,.,TRBJ2-7,TRBV11-3
CASSSPDRAGELFF,.,TRBJ2-2,TRBV6-5
CASSSGTGYGDTQYF,TRBD1,TRBJ2-3,TRBV11-1
CASSQILAGMYNEQFF,TRBD2,TRBJ2-1,TRBV19
CASSLASGFTGYTF,.,TRBJ1-2,TRBV7-9
CASSLSGQGYGYTF,.,TRBJ1-2,TRBV5-1
CASSFTQGRSTDTQYF,.,TRBJ2-3,TRBV9
CASSLAGWGYTF,.,TRBJ1-2,TRBV5-1
CASSAWTGRNTIYF,TRBD1,TRBJ1-3,TRBV19